Below, 12 T cell receptor beta chains from the same sample are listed, as sequenced in a study of cytomegalovirus exposure and HLA in healthy donors. This PCR relied on a set of 60 Vbeta primers and 13 Jbeta primers. Sequenced by immunoSEQ multiplex PCR; TCRdb stores in-frame clones only, minus some. The listing contains 49,000 or so clones. Sequenced material: PBMCs. The receptors were sampled from a man in his forties in good health and CMV-seropositive.

The chain uses TRBV5-1 and TRBJ2-2; D not resolved. Trimming cost V 0 bases and J 1 base, with 4 bases left between them. CDR3 length equals 14 residues. Germline CDR1 is SGHRS and CDR2 is YFSETQ. The DNA for the CDR3 is TGCGCCAGCAGCTTGGGACAGAACACCGGGGAGCTGTTTTTT. Translation gives CASSLGQNTGELFF.

The chain has TRBV4-3 and TRBJ2-7; 9 nucleotides line up with TRBD1. With V trimmed by 8 bases and J by 5 bases, 10 bases remained unmatched. There are 14 residues in the CDR3. Germline V gene lookup returns CDR1 LGHNA and CDR2 YSLEER. DNA for the CDR3: TGCGCCAGCGGGGCGGGGACAGGGAGTCACGAGCAGTACTTC. This gives the protein CASGAGTGSHEQYF.

CDR3 loop: CASSDRTGPSGGYTF. DNA for the CDR3: TGTGCCAGCAGCGACAGGACAGGACCCTCCGGTGGCTACACCTTC. The chain is built from TRBV9 and TRBJ1-2; TRBD1 matches 7 bases. V dropped 3 bases and J dropped 7; count of bases not matched to a gene: 12. Germline CDR1 SGDLS, CDR2 YYNGEE. The CDR3 consists of 15 residues.

The chain joins TRBV6-1 to TRBJ2-5, with 9 nucleotides matching TRBD2. Per germline, CDR1 MNHNS and CDR2 SASEGT. This CDR3 spans 15 amino acids. Trimming at V came to 7 bases and at J to 4 bases, leaving 10 bases not matched to a gene. The CDR3 nucleotides are TGTGCCAGCAAGGACCCAGCGGGAGGAGGAGAGACCCAGTACTTC. Translation gives CASKDPAGGGETQYF.

V and J are TRBV14 and TRBJ2-7; the D gene is possibly TRBD2 (5 bases). CDR1 and CDR2 from the germline V gene are SGHDN and FVKESK. CDR3 length equals 15 residues. Trimming removed 4 bases from V and 0 bases from J, with 13 bases in between. The DNA for the CDR3 is TGTGCCAGCAGCCCGGCCTTGGGGAGCTCCTACGAGCAGTACTTC. It codes for CASSPALGSSYEQYF.

This chain uses TRBV2 with TRBJ2-7; a possible D gene is TRBD1 (6 bases). Germline lookup yields CDR1 SNHLY and CDR2 FYNNEI. V gave up 8 bases and J gave up 0 bases, with 14 bases separating them. The CDR3 runs 14 residues. The CDR3: CASRRQVSSYEQYF. In nucleotides, the CDR3 is TGTGCCAGCCGAAGACAGGTTTCCTCCTACGAGCAGTACTTC.

The rearrangement links TRBV5-4 to TRBJ2-4; the D gene is possibly TRBD2 (5 bases). V was shortened by 2 bases and J by 1 base, with 13 bases between the two germline ends. The CDR3 is made up of 16 amino acids. Germline CDR1 is SGHNT and CDR2 is YYREEE (reference sequence). The CDR3 region has the DNA TGTGCCAGCAGCTTAATAGTCACGGGGGCCAAAAACATTCAGTACTTC. Its translation is CASSLIVTGAKNIQYF.

On this clone itself: This same CDR3 is encoded by further DNA sequences in the sample. V usage is TRBV7-9 and J usage is TRBJ2-2; D is unresolved. CDR1 and CDR2 from the germline V gene are SEHNR and FQNEAQ (reference sequence). The CDR3 runs to 15 residues. Deletions cut 2 bases from V and 1 base from J, with 8 bases between. The CDR3 loop is CASSLSPVNTGELFF. In nucleotides, the CDR3 is TGTGCCAGCAGCTTAAGTCCAGTGAACACCGGGGAGCTGTTTTTT.

The rearrangement joins TRBV19 to TRBJ1-1, with 7 bases that match TRBD1. The CDR3 has 15 residues. Germline CDR1 is LNHDA and CDR2 is SQIVND (reference sequence). J lost 1 base, V lost 5 bases, and 7 bases had no gene match. CDR3 nucleotides: TGTGCCAGTAGTTTGCCAGGGGGGTGGAACACTGAAGCTTTCTTT. Its translation: CASSLPGGWNTEAFF.

The chain links TRBV9 to TRBJ2-7, with TRBD2 matching 11 bases. The CDR3 runs to 18 residues. CDR1 and CDR2 from the germline V gene are SGDLS and YYNGEE. The ends lost 2 bases at V and 5 bases at J; junction bases unmatched: 15. CDR3 nucleotide sequence: TGTGCCAGCAGCGTGAGCGGCGGGACTAGCGGACTCCCCGACGAGCAGTACTTC. This translates into CASSVSGGTSGLPDEQYF.

This rearrangement joins TRBV7-9 to TRBJ2-1, with 9 bases fitting TRBD2. Germline CDR1 SEHNR, CDR2 FQNEAQ (reference sequence). The CDR3 covers 15 residues. J gave up 3 bases and V 4 bases, and 4 bases lay outside the gene matches. CDR3 bases: TGTGCCAGCAGCTCGGGACTAGCTATCTACAATGAGCAGTTCTTC. Translating gives CASSSGLAIYNEQFF.

The J gene is TRBJ2-1, the V gene TRBV12-5; D unclear. The germline V gene encodes CDR1 LGHNT and CDR2 FRNRAP. The CDR3 runs to 11 residues. V gave up 3 bases and J gave up 5 bases, with 2 bases separating them. CDR3 nucleotide sequence: TGTGCTAGTGGTTTCAACAATGAGCAGTTCTTC. This gives the protein CASGFNNEQFF. Full variable domain (rest looked up from reference TRBV12-5 and TRBJ2-1): DARVTQTPRHKVTEMGQEVTMRCQPILGHNTVFWYRQTMMQGLELLAYFRNRAPLDDSGMPKDRFSAEMPDATLATLKIQPSEPRDSAVYFCASGFNNEQFFGPGTRLTVL.